This TCR beta chain stems from a study of sequential checkpoint blockade in melanoma. Study context: Randomization was 1:1 between first-line nivolumab→ipilimumab and ipilimumab→nivolumab. Each arm's sequence ended with maintenance nivolumab.

V lost 5 bases and J lost 4, with 9 bases in between. Germline V gene lookup returns CDR1 MGHRA and CDR2 YSYEKL. The CDR3 totals 13 residues. The treatment is: randomized to nivolumab then ipilimumab (arm A) or the reverse (arm B). From thawed PBMCs, live CD3+CD8+ cells negative for CD19 and CD56 were sorted. This table comes from immunoSEQ multiplex PCR, and its TCRdb copy is limited to in-frame clones, with some not included. The table records some 6,100 clones, around 59% of them present only once. This rearrangement joins TRBV4-1 to TRBJ2-1; D call uncertain. Sequencing was performed on CD8+ T cells sorted from blood (inferred from file names), taken from a patient given nivolumab and ipilimumab in sequence. The receptor's source is a human donor with melanoma. Here the CDR3 reads CASSSSNYNEQFF. Here the CDR3 DNA reads TGCGCCAGCAGCAGCTCGAATTACAATGAGCAGTTCTTC.